The 21 T cell receptor beta chains listed next were all sequenced from one sample in a study of blood T cell repertoires in COVID-19. Sequenced by immunoSEQ multiplex PCR; TCRdb stores in-frame clones only, minus some. The table has a few hundred thousand clones, approximately 86% seen once. Sequenced: PBMCs or T cells enriched from blood (not recorded which). These receptors came from a woman between 45 and 65 years old who had recovered from COVID-19.

The CDR3 sequence is CAISVTGSSYNEQFF. The CDR3 nucleotides read TGTGCCATCAGCGTTACAGGGAGCTCCTACAATGAGCAGTTCTTC. The chain combines TRBV10-3 with TRBJ2-1, with a tentative D call TRBD1 (6 bases). Germline lookup yields CDR1 ENHRY and CDR2 SYGVKD. Trimming removed 6 bases from V and 0 bases from J, with 12 bases in between. CDR3 length: 15 amino acids.

This clone is a singleton in its sample. Other DNA sequences in this specimen translate into the identical CDR3. The rearrangement joins TRBV5-1 to TRBJ1-3; D not resolved. Germline CDR1 reads SGHRS; CDR2 reads YFSETQ. The V end was cut by 0 bases, the J end by 1 base, with 8 bases between. The CDR3 has 15 amino acids. The CDR3: CASSLDRSSGNTIYF. The CDR3 DNA is TGCGCCAGCAGCTTGGACAGATCTTCTGGAAACACCATATATTTT.

The chain is built from TRBV29-1 and TRBJ1-1; 7 bases are a match to TRBD1. In germline, CDR1 is SQVTM, CDR2 ANQGSEA. CDR3 size: 12 residues. V was clipped by 8 bases and J by 3 bases; unmatched bases: 6. CDR3 region: CSFNRGDTEAFF. The CDR3 DNA reads as TGCAGCTTCAACAGGGGCGACACTGAAGCTTTCTTT.

The chain links TRBV6-5 to TRBJ1-5; D remains ambiguous. Germline V gene sequence: CDR1 MNHEY, CDR2 SVGAGI. The CDR3 is made up of 15 amino acids. Deletions cut 4 bases from V and 5 bases from J, with 15 bases between. As DNA, the CDR3 is TGTGCCAGCAGTTCTTCAGGTCCACGGCATCAGCCCCAGCATTTT. This translates into CASSSSGPRHQPQHF.

The chain carries TRBV7-2 and TRBJ2-3, with no clear D. CDR1 is SGHTA and CDR2 is FQGNSA in the germline V gene. CDR3 size: 16 residues. Trimming took 7 bases from V and 2 from J, leaving 19 bases between them. The CDR3 nucleotides are TGTGCCAGCAACAGAGATTTTGTGTCGTACACAGATACGCAGTATTTT. This gives the protein CASNRDFVSYTDTQYF.

The J gene is TRBJ1-6, the V gene TRBV7-9; D possibly corresponds to TRBD1 (5 bases). Germline V gene data show CDR1 as SEHNR and CDR2 as FQNEAQ (reference sequence). The CDR3 is 15 residues long. The V and J ends lost 3 bases and 7 bases respectively, with 13 bases between them. The CDR3 sequence: CASSFLQTENSPLHF. As DNA, the CDR3 is TGTGCCAGCAGCTTCCTTCAGACAGAGAATTCACCCCTCCACTTT.

This rearrangement joins TRBV27 to TRBJ1-3, with TRBD1 matching 9 bases. CDR1 is MNHEY and CDR2 is SMNVEV in the germline V gene (reference sequence). This CDR3 spans 16 amino acids. V was clipped by 5 bases and J by 4 bases; unmatched bases: 9. The CDR3 region has the DNA TGTGCCAGCAGTGCTTATGGACAGGGGTACGGAAACACCATATATTTT. It yields the protein CASSAYGQGYGNTIYF.

The CDR3 sequence is CSVDISSTYNEQFF. In DNA form, the CDR3 reads TGCAGCGTTGACATCTCTAGCACATACAATGAGCAGTTCTTC. The V call is TRBV29-1, the J call TRBJ2-1; D might be TRBD2 (5 bases). V was clipped by 3 bases and J by 4 bases, with 13 bases between them. This CDR3 comprises 14 residues. Germline CDR1 and CDR2: SQVTM and ANQGSEA.

The chain is built from TRBV18 and TRBJ2-2; TRBD1 matches at 10 bases. CDR3 size: 15 residues. Germline loops: CDR1 KGHSH, CDR2 LQKENI. Trimming cost V 6 bases and J 3 bases; bases outside gene matches: 4. The CDR3, as DNA: TGTGCCAGCTCCCAAGGGACAGGGGACACCGGGGAGCTGTTTTTT. This codes for CASSQGTGDTGELFF.

V usage is TRBV7-9 and J usage is TRBJ1-3; no definite D call. Looked up from germline, CDR1 is SEHNR and CDR2 is FQNEAQ (reference sequence). The CDR3 extends over 13 amino acids. V was pared by 1 base and J by 4 bases, with 5 bases between. The DNA of the CDR3 is TGTGCCAGCAGCTTAGTGTTAGGAAACACCATATATTTT. Amino acids: CASSLVLGNTIYF.

This chain uses TRBV28 with TRBJ2-7; D not certain. This CDR3 is built from 12 residues. The ends were cut back, 6 bases at V and 2 bases at J, with 8 bases in the middle. CDR1 and CDR2 from the germline V gene are MDHEN and SYDVKM. CDR3 region: CASSISTYEQYF. CDR3 nucleotides: TGTGCCAGCAGCATTTCCACCTACGAGCAGTACTTC.

The rearrangement links TRBV10-2 to TRBJ2-1; 12 bases fit TRBD2. Trimming removed 6 bases from V and 7 bases from J; junction bases left unmatched: 4. Germline assignment: CDR1 WSHSY and CDR2 SAAADI. The CDR3 loop spans 14 amino acids. The CDR3 protein is CASRGLAGSNEQFF. The CDR3 DNA is TGCGCCAGCAGGGGACTAGCGGGTTCAAATGAGCAGTTCTTC.

V is TRBV11-2 and J is TRBJ1-1; D ambiguous. The CDR3 runs 13 residues. Looked up from germline, CDR1 is SGHAT and CDR2 is FQNNGV. V shed 5 bases and J shed 0 bases, with 7 bases lying between them. The CDR3 coding sequence is TGTGCCAGCAGCCTTCGGGTGAACACTGAAGCTTTCTTT. Translation gives CASSLRVNTEAFF.

The V gene is TRBV28, the J gene TRBJ1-2; D is perhaps TRBD1 (5 bases). The germline V gene encodes CDR1 MDHEN and CDR2 SYDVKM. The CDR3 is made up of 14 amino acids. Trimming stripped 2 bases from V and 8 bases from J, with 15 bases between. CDR3 sequence: CASSLSVGGWGYTF. DNA of the CDR3: TGTGCCAGCAGTTTAAGCGTGGGGGGATGGGGCTACACCTTC.

Regarding this clone: Additional DNA sequences in this sample encode the identical CDR3. The V and J genes are TRBV30 and TRBJ1-1; D might be TRBD1 (5 bases). V shed 1 base and J shed 4 bases, with 10 bases lying between them. This CDR3 comprises 13 residues. CDR1 and CDR2 (germline): GTSNPN, SVGIG (reference sequence). The CDR3 here is CAWSEQGGTEAFF. The CDR3 DNA follows: TGTGCCTGGAGTGAGCAGGGAGGCACTGAAGCTTTCTTT.

A few counts support this clone. The chain joins TRBV7-9 to TRBJ1-1; 10 nucleotides agree with TRBD1. V lost 5 bases to trimming and J lost 5 bases; unmatched junction nucleotides: 8. The CDR3 is made up of 15 amino acids. Germline loops: CDR1 SEHNR, CDR2 FQNEAQ (reference sequence). CDR3 amino acids: CASSLSGTGVTEAFF. The CDR3 nucleotides are TGTGCCAGCAGCCTCTCGGGGACAGGGGTGACTGAAGCTTTCTTT.

This chain connects TRBV18 to TRBJ1-6; 7 nucleotides align to TRBD1. Germline loops: CDR1 KGHSH, CDR2 LQKENI. The V and J ends lost 6 bases and 7 bases, in that order; junction bases with no gene match: 9. This CDR3 contains 15 residues. The CDR3 protein is CASSPTPTGNSPLHF. The CDR3 DNA reads as TGTGCCAGCTCTCCTACACCGACAGGGAATTCACCCCTCCACTTT.

The chain has TRBV28 and TRBJ1-1; the D gene is possibly TRBD1 (5 bases). The CDR3 consists of 16 residues. With 3 bases removed from V and 5 bases from J, the gap between germline ends came to 19 bases. Germline assignment: CDR1 MDHEN and CDR2 SYDVKM. The CDR3 nucleotides are TGTGCCAGCAGTTTGGGGCGGGGGACCCAGGGTACTGAAGCTTTCTTT. This sequence encodes CASSLGRGTQGTEAFF.

This clone was counted a few times. V usage is TRBV27 and J usage is TRBJ1-6; 8 positions match TRBD1. CDR1 and CDR2 (germline): MNHEY, SMNVEV (reference sequence). After removal of 6 bases from V and 4 bases from J, the junction contained 20 bases not matched to a gene. This CDR3 contains 20 residues. The CDR3 region is CASRLESLRTGSFYNSPLHF. CDR3 in DNA: TGTGCCAGCAGGCTAGAAAGCCTCCGGACAGGGAGTTTTTATAATTCACCCCTCCACTTT.

The chain employs TRBV28 and TRBJ2-1; 7 bases are a match to TRBD2. The CDR3 sequence is 15 residues long. Germline V gene lookup returns CDR1 MDHEN and CDR2 SYDVKM. J was trimmed by 8 bases and V by 6 bases; bases with no gene match: 13. The CDR3 reads CASSLTGRDLDEQFF. In nucleotides, the CDR3 is TGTGCCAGCAGCCTGACTGGGAGGGATTTGGATGAGCAGTTCTTC. Combining the CDR3 with reference TRBV28 and TRBJ2-1 gives the whole variable domain DVKVTQSSRYLVKRTGEKVFLECVQDMDHENMFWYRQDPGLGLRLIYFSYDVKMKEKGDIPEGYSVSREKKERFSLILESASTNQTSMYLCASSLTGRDLDEQFFGPGTRLTVL.

The chain links TRBV30 to TRBJ1-4, with D perhaps TRBD1 (6 bases). Per the germline V gene, CDR1 is GTSNPN and CDR2 is SVGIG (reference sequence). CDR3 size: 14 residues. Trimming took off 3 bases at V and 7 bases at J, with 15 bases between the two ends. This chain's CDR3 is CAWSGRTAGEKLFF. Here the CDR3 DNA reads TGTGCCTGGAGCGGGAGGACAGCGGGTGAAAAACTGTTTTTT.